This passage covers 26 T cell receptor beta chains from one sample sequenced in a study of CD8 T cells in ankylosing spondylitis. MiXCR, run by TCRdb on the 5' RACE reads, gives a single entry per CDR3 protein. This table holds a few hundred thousand distinct CDR3 sequences, 15% to 20% found once. Material: blood, either unsorted or a sorted T cell fraction (not recorded which). These receptors were collected from a male donor with ankylosing spondylitis or in good health (not recorded which).

V usage is TRBV4-1 and J usage is TRBJ2-2; D unclear. The CDR3 has 16 amino acids. Germline V gene lookup returns CDR1 MGHRA and CDR2 YSYEKL. V was trimmed by 4 bases and J by 1 base, leaving 13 bases between them. The CDR3 here is CASSPLVGLNTGELFF. CDR3 in DNA: TGCGCCAGCAGCCCCTTAGTGGGCCTGAACACCGGGGAGCTGTTTTTT.

DNA for the CDR3: TGTGCCAGCAGTTACGGGGGATGGGACGAGCAGTACTTC. Amino acid sequence: CASSYGGWDEQYF. The V call is TRBV6-5, the J call TRBJ2-7; either TRBD1 or TRBD2 may fit D (5 bases each). V lost 2 bases, J lost 5 bases, and 10 bases lay in between. Germline lookup yields CDR1 MNHEY and CDR2 SVGAGI. The CDR3 spans 13 residues.

This clonotype came up a few times. This sequence may be a read error, since a much larger clone differs from it by one base. CDR3 sequence (DNA): TGTGCCAGCAGTGAAAACTACGAGCAGTACTTC. Its protein is CASSENYEQYF. The chain combines TRBV2 with TRBJ2-7; D call uncertain. Per the germline V gene, CDR1 is SNHLY and CDR2 is FYNNEI. Between the trimmed V and J ends, which lost 2 bases and 3 bases, there was a span of 2 bases. This CDR3 contains 11 residues.

This clonotype was seen repeatedly, ten times or more. The junction departs from the called germline gene at one end, perhaps through a read error. This chain joins TRBV29-1 and TRBJ1-1, with TRBD1 matching 7 bases. The CDR3 extends over 16 amino acids. CDR1 and CDR2 from the germline V gene are SQVTM and ANQGSEA. The CDR3 protein is CSAAGSRDSMNTEASF. The CDR3 DNA reads as TGCAGCGCCGCAGGGAGCCGGGACAGTATGAACACTGAAGCTTCCTTT.

V gene TRBV20-1 combines with J gene TRBJ2-7, with D possibly matching TRBD2 (6 bases). The germline V gene encodes CDR1 DFQATT and CDR2 SNEGSKA (reference sequence). This CDR3 region has 16 residues. Trimming removed 0 bases at V and 3 bases at J, with 18 bases between. The CDR3 nucleotides are TGCAGTGCTAGAGATGAGCTTTTTGGAGGGGACTACGAGCAGTACTTC. Its protein is CSARDELFGGDYEQYF.

V and J are TRBV5-5 and TRBJ2-5, with no clear D. CDR3 length: 14 amino acids. Trimming removed 2 bases from V and 2 bases from J, with 10 bases in between. Germline loops: CDR1 SGHKS, CDR2 YYEKEE (reference sequence). For the CDR3, the DNA is TGTGCCAGCAGCTTCGGGTCGGAGCAAGAGACCCAGTACTTC. Its protein is CASSFGSEQETQYF. Combining the CDR3 with reference TRBV5-5 and TRBJ2-5 gives the whole variable domain DAGVTQSPTHLIKTRGQQVTLRCSPISGHKSVSWYQQVLGQGPQFIFQYYEKEERGRGNFPDRFSARQFPNYSSELNVNALLLGDSALYLCASSFGSEQETQYFGPGTRLLVL.

The chain combines TRBV18 with TRBJ1-2; TRBD1 might be the D (5 bases). V was trimmed by 0 bases and J by 0 bases, leaving 5 bases between them. The CDR3 is 14 amino acids. Germline CDR1 is KGHSH and CDR2 is LQKENI. CDR3 region: CASSPPDTNYGYTF. CDR3 nucleotides: TGTGCCAGCTCACCACCGGACACTAACTATGGCTACACCTTC.

The chain joins TRBV4-3 to TRBJ2-1, with D tentatively TRBD1 (5 bases). This CDR3 is 12 amino acids long. Germline loops: CDR1 LGHNA, CDR2 YSLEER. V lost 6 bases and J 7 bases, leaving 10 bases between the germline ends. CDR3 in amino acids: CASSTQGNEQFF. For the CDR3, the DNA is TGCGCCAGCAGTACGCAGGGAAATGAGCAGTTCTTC.

The rearrangement joins TRBV20-1 to TRBJ2-3; 8 bases align to TRBD2. The CDR3 sequence is 15 residues long. V lost 6 bases to trimming and J lost 6 bases; unmatched junction nucleotides: 14. CDR1 is DFQATT and CDR2 is SNEGSKA in the germline V gene (reference sequence). Here the CDR3 reads CSALGLAETPDTQYF. The CDR3 DNA reads TGCAGTGCCCTTGGACTAGCTGAGACTCCGGATACGCAGTATTTT.

V and J are TRBV9 and TRBJ2-2, with a possible D match to TRBD1 (6 bases). This CDR3 has 15 amino acids. V shed 7 bases and J shed 0 bases, with 13 bases lying between them. The V gene's germline CDR1 is SGDLS and CDR2 YYNGEE. The CDR3 DNA sequence: TGTGCCAGCGGCTACAGGGAATCGAACACCGGGGAGCTGTTTTTT. This translates into CASGYRESNTGELFF.

This clonotype was detected many times. V gene TRBV20-1 combines with J gene TRBJ2-7; 10 nucleotides line up with TRBD1. There are 15 residues in the CDR3. V lost 3 bases to trimming and J lost 1 base; unmatched junction nucleotides: 6. Germline CDR1 and CDR2: DFQATT and SNEGSKA (reference sequence). DNA of the CDR3: TGCAGTGCTAGGAGGCGGGACAGGGGATCCTACGAGCAGTACTTC. This encodes CSARRRDRGSYEQYF.

This clonotype has more than one count but fewer than ten. The chain is built from TRBV5-4 and TRBJ2-7; D unclear. Germline V gene sequence: CDR1 SGHNT, CDR2 YYREEE (reference sequence). CDR3 length equals 13 residues. Trimming took 4 bases from V and 0 from J, leaving 8 bases between them. DNA of the CDR3: TGTGCCAGCAGCACGGACCACTCCTACGAGCAGTACTTC. Translation gives CASSTDHSYEQYF. Filled out from reference TRBV5-4 and TRBJ2-7, the complete variable domain reads ETGVTQSPTHLIKTRGQQVTLRCSSQSGHNTVSWYQQALGQGPQFIFQYYREEENGRGNFPPRFSGLQFPNYSSELNVNALELDDSALYLCASSTDHSYEQYFGPGTRLTVT.

The sample holds a few counts of this clonotype. The chain joins TRBV2 to TRBJ2-5, with TRBD2 matching over 11 bases. The CDR3 has 16 residues. The junction had 10 bases not matched to a gene; V was cut back by 5 bases and J by 5 bases. Germline CDR1 reads SNHLY; CDR2 reads FYNNEI. The CDR3 sequence is CASSLGLAGTMETQYF. CDR3 nucleotide sequence: TGTGCCAGCAGTCTAGGACTAGCGGGTACCATGGAGACCCAGTACTTC.

The CDR3 DNA reads TGTGCCACAGGAACCTATCTAGCGAACCAAGAGACCCAGTACTTC. Translated: CATGTYLANQETQYF. The gene calls are TRBV6-2 or TRBV6-3 and TRBJ2-5; possible D gene TRBD2, 6 bases. This CDR3 region has 15 residues. Germline CDR1 MNHEY, CDR2 SVGEGT. Deletions cut 10 bases from V and 0 bases from J, with 18 bases between.

V gene TRBV2 combines with J gene TRBJ2-5, with D perhaps TRBD1 or TRBD2 (5 bases each). Trimming removed 11 bases from V and 5 bases from J, with 21 bases in between. Germline values: CDR1 SNHLY, CDR2 FYNNEI. The CDR3 extends over 14 amino acids. CDR3 amino acids: CALGEGPGDETQYF. The DNA of the CDR3 is TGTGCCCTCGGAGAAGGTCCTGGGGACGAGACCCAGTACTTC.

This clonotype was observed a few times. The CDR3: CASSFGTPTDEQFF. DNA for the CDR3: TGTGCCAGCAGTTTCGGAACCCCTACGGATGAGCAGTTCTTC. The chain employs TRBV28 and TRBJ2-1, with D unresolved. CDR3 length: 14 residues. The germline gives CDR1 MDHEN, CDR2 SYDVKM. The V end lost 3 bases, the J end lost 8 bases, and 14 bases lay between the germline ends. Complete variable domain (other parts from reference TRBV28 and TRBJ2-1): DVKVTQSSRYLVKRTGEKVFLECVQDMDHENMFWYRQDPGLGLRLIYFSYDVKMKEKGDIPEGYSVSREKKERFSLILESASTNQTSMYLCASSFGTPTDEQFFGPGTRLTVL.

The CDR3 sequence: CASSPQRGDTQYF. The CDR3, as DNA: TGCGCCAGCAGCCCCCAGAGGGGGGATACGCAGTATTTT. The V and J genes are TRBV4-3 and TRBJ2-3; D is possibly TRBD1 (6 bases). Germline lookup yields CDR1 LGHNA and CDR2 YSLEER. V dropped 4 bases and J dropped 6 bases, with 11 bases sitting between them. This CDR3 contains 13 residues.

The rearrangement joins TRBV20-1 to TRBJ1-4, with a weak D call TRBD1 (6 bases). The germline gives CDR1 DFQATT, CDR2 SNEGSKA (reference sequence). V was trimmed by 6 bases and J by 6 bases, leaving 32 bases between them. CDR3 size: 19 residues. The chain's CDR3 is CSARNSPTVGGPVDEKLFF. The CDR3 DNA sequence: TGCAGTGCCAGAAACTCACCGACGGTGGGGGGGCCCGTAGATGAAAAACTGTTTTTT.

This chain uses TRBV29-1 with TRBJ2-7; 7 bases are shared with TRBD2. The CDR3 totals 14 residues. In germline, CDR1 is SQVTM, CDR2 ANQGSEA. J lost 0 bases, V lost 2 bases, and 4 bases had no gene match. The CDR3, as DNA: TGCAGCGTTGAAATTTCGGGGGGCTCCTACGAGCAGTACTTC. It encodes CSVEISGGSYEQYF.

This chain connects TRBV3-1 to TRBJ2-1; 7 bases map to TRBD1. Per germline, CDR1 LGHDT and CDR2 YNNKEL (reference sequence). The V and J ends lost 2 bases and 2 bases, in that order; junction bases with no gene match: 9. The CDR3 contains 17 residues. CDR3 sequence reads: CASSQLRGTVTYNEQFF. The CDR3 bases are TGTGCCAGCAGCCAACTAAGGGGGACAGTGACCTACAATGAGCAGTTCTTC.

The chain has TRBV29-1 and TRBJ2-3; D is possibly TRBD1 (6 bases). This CDR3 spans 11 amino acids. V lost 5 bases and J lost 3, with 6 bases in between. From germline, CDR1 is SQVTM and CDR2 ANQGSEA. CDR3 in DNA: TGCAGCGTTACAGGGACAGATACGCAGTATTTT. Its protein product is CSVTGTDTQYF.

DNA of the CDR3: TGTGCCAGCAGTTTCATGGGAGCCGAGCAGTACTTC. It translates to CASSFMGAEQYF. The J gene is TRBJ2-7, the V gene TRBV27; weak D call: TRBD2 (5 bases). Germline CDR1 MNHEY, CDR2 SMNVEV (reference sequence). There are 12 residues in the CDR3. V was pared by 3 bases and J by 6 bases, with 9 bases between.

This clonotype was counted a few times. The chain carries TRBV7-9 and TRBJ2-7; D is unresolved. CDR3 length: 15 residues. V was pared by 0 bases and J by 2 bases, with 11 bases between. Germline V gene lookup returns CDR1 SEHNR and CDR2 FQNEAQ (reference sequence). The CDR3 region has the DNA TGTGCCAGCAGCTTAGCGGTTGGAGCGACCTACGAGCAGTACTTC. Translation: CASSLAVGATYEQYF.

The gene calls are TRBV20-1 and TRBJ2-1; 7 nucleotides align to TRBD2. Trimming at V came to 0 bases and at J to 0 bases, leaving 5 bases not matched to a gene. This CDR3 region has 16 residues. Per germline, CDR1 DFQATT and CDR2 SNEGSKA (reference sequence). The CDR3 DNA is TGCAGTGCTAGAGATCAGGCTAGCGGCTCCTACAATGAGCAGTTCTTC. It translates to CSARDQASGSYNEQFF.

In its sample, this clonotype was seen a few times. This chain uses TRBV4-1 with TRBJ1-1; D is undetermined. Germline-derived CDR1 and CDR2 are MGHRA and YSYEKL. V was clipped by 1 base and J by 3 bases, with 9 bases between them. CDR3 length equals 14 residues. The CDR3: CASSQVAGDTEAFF. Written as DNA, the CDR3 is TGCGCCAGCAGCCAAGTCGCAGGAGACACTGAAGCTTTCTTT.

This clonotype was seen repeatedly, ten times or more. The rearrangement uses TRBV12-3 or TRBV12-4 and TRBJ1-4, with D possibly being TRBD1 (6 bases). Trimming cost V 1 base and J 6 bases, with 12 bases left between them. CDR3 length: 15 amino acids. In DNA form, the CDR3 reads TGTGCCAGCAGTTTAGGAACAGGGCATGATGAAAAACTGTTTTTT. Protein: CASSLGTGHDEKLFF.